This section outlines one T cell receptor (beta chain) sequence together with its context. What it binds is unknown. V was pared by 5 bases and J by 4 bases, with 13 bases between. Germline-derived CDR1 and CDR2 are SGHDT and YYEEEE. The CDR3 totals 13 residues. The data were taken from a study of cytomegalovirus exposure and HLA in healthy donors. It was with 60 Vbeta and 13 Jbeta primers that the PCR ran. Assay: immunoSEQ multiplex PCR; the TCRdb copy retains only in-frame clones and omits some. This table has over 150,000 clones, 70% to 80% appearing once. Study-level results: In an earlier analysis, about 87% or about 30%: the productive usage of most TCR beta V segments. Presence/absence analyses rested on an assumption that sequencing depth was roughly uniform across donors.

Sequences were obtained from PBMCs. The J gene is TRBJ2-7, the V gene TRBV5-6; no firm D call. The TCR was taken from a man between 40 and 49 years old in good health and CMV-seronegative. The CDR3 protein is CASRSEATYEQYF. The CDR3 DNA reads TGTGCCAGCAGATCCGAGGCGACTTACGAGCAGTACTTC.